What follows describes a single T cell receptor (beta chain). Its antigen remains unidentified. Within one base of it there is no much larger clone, and no base qualities were kept. TCRbeta CDR3 regions were amplified from genomic DNA using the immunoSEQ Assay, a bias-controlled multiplex PCR. In the original analysis: Within the assay, amplification of reference gene primers was used to estimate how many nucleated cells each sample contained. To quantify the absolute abundance of each unique TCRbeta CDR3 rearrangement, sequence reads were collapsed and filtered. For each sample, productive Simpson clonality was calculated by taking the square root of Simpson's diversity index across productive rearrangements. TCRdb retrieved this table from immuneACCESS and kept in-frame rearrangements only. Not all clones are present; in checked studies, unresolved V genes account for under half, and no reason is known for the remainder. Clone size and the V and J calls come from that table; the DNA yielded D and trimming. The sample table shows about 280,000 clones, and roughly nine tenths are seen once. Of the sample, 2% to 2.5% is held by the ten largest clones.

The germline V gene yields MNHEY for CDR1 and SVGAGI for CDR2. From its cysteine to its phenylalanine, the CDR3 spans 13 amino acids. Only the CDR3 DNA stays, 39 bases, in frame from base 1. V lost 0 bases and J lost 3 bases; the stretch between them is 6 bases long. This specimen comes from a study of blood T cell repertoires in COVID-19 (dated by TCRdb to 2018 to 2020). Broadly, across the study: Samples covering the acute and convalescent phases of COVID-19 were provided by collaborators in the United States, Italy and Spain. The repertoires were released in a freely available public database meant as a resource for research on the immune response to SARS-CoV-2. Where HLA class I and class II types were available, the types were taken from metadata supplied by the sample provider, not from assay-based typing. The samples were drawn from the first 160 participants of the ongoing ImmuneRACE study and from 950 to 1,500 subjects provided by 6 global collaborators. Sample metadata almost always included a de-identified subject ID, COVID-19 status, age in years and sex. The material from the prospective study consisted of cDNA or gDNA derived from T cells, B-cell-depleted T cells, or PBMCs. Subjects who had been exposed to COVID-19, were actively infected with it, or had recovered from it provided the deeply sampled blood TCRbeta repertoires that made up the dataset.

Each collaborating institution followed its own protocols to collect whole blood in K2EDTA tubes. For TCRbeta analysis, collaborators shipped samples in one of three forms: frozen whole blood, isolated PBMCs, or DNA extracted from either of those sample types. Summary of the overall study and its limitations: The quantity of clinical and demographic metadata differed by source and by participant and was supplied without curation.

The specimen sequenced was peripheral blood. The TCR sequence derives from a middle-aged man with acute or convalescent COVID-19. The rearranged chain carries TRBV6-5 and TRBJ2-7; the D gene is not confidently resolved. CDR3 reads: CASSYSRYYEQYF. The bases read TGTGCCAGCAGTTACTCCCGGTACTACGAGCAGTACTTC.